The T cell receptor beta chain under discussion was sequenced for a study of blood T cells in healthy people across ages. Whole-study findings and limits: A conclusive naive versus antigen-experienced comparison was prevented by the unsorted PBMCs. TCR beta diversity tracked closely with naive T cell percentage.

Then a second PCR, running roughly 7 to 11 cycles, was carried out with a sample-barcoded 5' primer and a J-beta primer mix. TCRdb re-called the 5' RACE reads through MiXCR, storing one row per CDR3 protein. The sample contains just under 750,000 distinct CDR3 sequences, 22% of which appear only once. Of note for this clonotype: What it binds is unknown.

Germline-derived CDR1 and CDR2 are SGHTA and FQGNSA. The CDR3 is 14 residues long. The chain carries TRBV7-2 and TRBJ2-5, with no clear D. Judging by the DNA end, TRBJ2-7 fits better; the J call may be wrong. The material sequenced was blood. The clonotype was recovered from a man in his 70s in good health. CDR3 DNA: TGTGCCAGCAGCTCAACTGTAGGGCTTTACGAGCAGTACGTC. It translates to CASSSTVGLYEQYV.